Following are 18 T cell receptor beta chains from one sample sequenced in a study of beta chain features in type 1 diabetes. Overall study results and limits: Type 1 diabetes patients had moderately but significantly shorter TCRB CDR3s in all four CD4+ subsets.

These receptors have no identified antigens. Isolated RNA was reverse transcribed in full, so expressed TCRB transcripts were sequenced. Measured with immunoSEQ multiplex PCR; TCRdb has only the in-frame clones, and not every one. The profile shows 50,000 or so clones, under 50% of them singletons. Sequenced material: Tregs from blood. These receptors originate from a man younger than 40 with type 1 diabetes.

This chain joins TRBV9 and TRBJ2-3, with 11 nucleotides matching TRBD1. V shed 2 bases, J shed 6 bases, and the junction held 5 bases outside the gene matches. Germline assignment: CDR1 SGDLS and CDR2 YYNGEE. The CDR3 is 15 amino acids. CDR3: CASSVGDRGYDTQYF. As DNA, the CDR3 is TGTGCCAGCAGCGTCGGGGACAGGGGGTATGATACGCAGTATTTT.

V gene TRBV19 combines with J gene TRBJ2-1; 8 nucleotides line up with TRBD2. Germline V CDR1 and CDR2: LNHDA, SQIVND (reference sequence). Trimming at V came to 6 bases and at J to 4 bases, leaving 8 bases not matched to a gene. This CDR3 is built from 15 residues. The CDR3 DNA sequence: TGTGCCAGTAGGTCGGGACTAGGGAGTTACAATGAGCAGTTCTTC. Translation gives CASRSGLGSYNEQFF.

The CDR3 reads CASSEDRGHEQYF. CDR3 coding DNA: TGTGCCAGCAGTGAGGACAGGGGCCACGAGCAGTACTTC. This rearrangement joins TRBV2 to TRBJ2-7, with 9 bases matching TRBD1. This CDR3 spans 13 amino acids. Germline CDR1 and CDR2: SNHLY and FYNNEI. Unmatched junction bases numbered 2, after V lost 3 bases and J lost 5 bases. The full variable domain, its missing parts supplied by reference TRBV2 and TRBJ2-7, is EPEVTQTPSHQVTQMGQEVILRCVPISNHLYFYWYRQILGQKVEFLVSFYNNEISEKSEIFDDQFSVERPDGSNFTLKIRSTKLEDSAMYFCASSEDRGHEQYFGPGTRLTVT.

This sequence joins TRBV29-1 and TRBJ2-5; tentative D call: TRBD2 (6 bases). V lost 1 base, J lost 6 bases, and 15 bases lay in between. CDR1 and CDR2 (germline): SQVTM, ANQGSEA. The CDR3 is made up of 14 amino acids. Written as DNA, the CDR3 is TGCAGCGTTGAAGGGCCGGGAGTTTGGCAGACCCAGTACTTC. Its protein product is CSVEGPGVWQTQYF.

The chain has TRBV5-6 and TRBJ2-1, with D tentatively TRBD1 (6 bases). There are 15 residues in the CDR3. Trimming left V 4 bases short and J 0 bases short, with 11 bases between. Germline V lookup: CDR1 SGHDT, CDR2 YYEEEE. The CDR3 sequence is CASSPTGFSYNEQFF. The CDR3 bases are TGTGCCAGCAGCCCAACAGGGTTCTCCTACAATGAGCAGTTCTTC.

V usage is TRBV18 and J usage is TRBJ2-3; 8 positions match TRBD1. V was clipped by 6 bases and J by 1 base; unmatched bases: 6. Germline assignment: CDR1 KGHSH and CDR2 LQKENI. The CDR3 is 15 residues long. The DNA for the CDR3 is TGTGCCAGCTCGCTCCAGGGGGCTCGCACAGATACGCAGTATTTT. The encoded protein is CASSLQGARTDTQYF.

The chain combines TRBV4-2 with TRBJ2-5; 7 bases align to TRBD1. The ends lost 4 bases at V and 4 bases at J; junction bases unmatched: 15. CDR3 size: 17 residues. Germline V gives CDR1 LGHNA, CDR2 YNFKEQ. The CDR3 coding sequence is TGTGCCAGCAGCCGTAACCCCCCGAAAAGACAGGGAGAGACCCAGTACTTC. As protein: CASSRNPPKRQGETQYF.

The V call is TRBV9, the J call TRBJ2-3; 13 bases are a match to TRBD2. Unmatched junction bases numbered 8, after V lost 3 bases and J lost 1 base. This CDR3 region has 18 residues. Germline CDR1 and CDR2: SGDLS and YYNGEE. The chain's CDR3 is CASSAQVGLAGGTDTQYF. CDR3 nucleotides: TGTGCCAGCAGCGCTCAAGTCGGACTAGCGGGGGGCACAGATACGCAGTATTTT.

For the CDR3, the DNA is TGTGCCAGCAGCTTCCTCGGGAGATACAATGAGCAGTTCTTC. This codes for CASSFLGRYNEQFF. This rearrangement joins TRBV7-3 to TRBJ2-1; weak D call: TRBD2 (6 bases). Trimming removed 3 bases from V and 4 bases from J, with 10 bases in between. CDR1 is SGHTA and CDR2 is FQGTGA in the germline V gene. The CDR3 extends over 14 amino acids.

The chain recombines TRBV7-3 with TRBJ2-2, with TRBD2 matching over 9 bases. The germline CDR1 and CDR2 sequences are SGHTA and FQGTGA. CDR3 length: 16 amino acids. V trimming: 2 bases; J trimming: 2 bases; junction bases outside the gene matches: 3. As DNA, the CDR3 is TGTGCCAGCAGCTTACAAGCGGGAGGCAACACCGGGGAGCTGTTTTTT. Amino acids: CASSLQAGGNTGELFF. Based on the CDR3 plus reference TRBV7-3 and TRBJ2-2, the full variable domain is GAGVSQTPSNKVTEKGKYVELRCDPISGHTALYWYRQSLGQGPEFLIYFQGTGAADDSGLPNDRFFAVRPEGSVSTLKIQRTERGDSAVYLCASSLQAGGNTGELFFGEGSRLTVL.

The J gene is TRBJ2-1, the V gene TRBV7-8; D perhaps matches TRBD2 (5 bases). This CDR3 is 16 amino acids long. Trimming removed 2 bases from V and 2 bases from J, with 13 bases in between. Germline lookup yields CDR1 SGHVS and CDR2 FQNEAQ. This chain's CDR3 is CASSLLLARTYNEQFF. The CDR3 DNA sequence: TGTGCCAGCAGCTTACTCCTAGCTCGGACCTACAATGAGCAGTTCTTC.

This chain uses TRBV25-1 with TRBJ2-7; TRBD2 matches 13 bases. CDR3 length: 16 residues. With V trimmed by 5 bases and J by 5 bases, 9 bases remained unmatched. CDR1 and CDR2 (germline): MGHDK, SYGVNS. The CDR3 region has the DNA TGTGCCAGCAGTCTTGGGACTAGCGGGATACAGAACGAGCAGTACTTC. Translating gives CASSLGTSGIQNEQYF.

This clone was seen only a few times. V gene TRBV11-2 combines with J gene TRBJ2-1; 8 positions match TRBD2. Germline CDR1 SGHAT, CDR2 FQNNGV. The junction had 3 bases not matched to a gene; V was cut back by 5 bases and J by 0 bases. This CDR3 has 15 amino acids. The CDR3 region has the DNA TGTGCCAGCAGCAAGACTAGCGTCTCCTACAATGAGCAGTTCTTC. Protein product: CASSKTSVSYNEQFF.

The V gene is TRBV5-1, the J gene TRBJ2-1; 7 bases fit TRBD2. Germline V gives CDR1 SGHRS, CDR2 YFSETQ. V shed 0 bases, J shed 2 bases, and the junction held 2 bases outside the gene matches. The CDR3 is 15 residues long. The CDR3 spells CASSLEGGAYNEQFF. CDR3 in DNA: TGCGCCAGCAGCTTGGAGGGAGGGGCCTACAATGAGCAGTTCTTC.

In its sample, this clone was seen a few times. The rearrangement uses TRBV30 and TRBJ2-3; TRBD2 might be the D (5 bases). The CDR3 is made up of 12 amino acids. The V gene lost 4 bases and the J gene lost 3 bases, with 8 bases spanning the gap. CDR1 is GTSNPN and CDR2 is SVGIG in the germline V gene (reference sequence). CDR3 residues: CAWTRGTDTQYF. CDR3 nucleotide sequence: TGTGCCTGGACCCGCGGGACAGATACGCAGTATTTT.

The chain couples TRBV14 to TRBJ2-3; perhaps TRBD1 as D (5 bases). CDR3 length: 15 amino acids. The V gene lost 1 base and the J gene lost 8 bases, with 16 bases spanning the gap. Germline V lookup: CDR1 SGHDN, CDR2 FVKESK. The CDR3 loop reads CASSQVRVFQGTQYF. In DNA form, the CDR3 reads TGTGCCAGCAGCCAAGTTCGCGTCTTCCAGGGTACGCAGTATTTT.

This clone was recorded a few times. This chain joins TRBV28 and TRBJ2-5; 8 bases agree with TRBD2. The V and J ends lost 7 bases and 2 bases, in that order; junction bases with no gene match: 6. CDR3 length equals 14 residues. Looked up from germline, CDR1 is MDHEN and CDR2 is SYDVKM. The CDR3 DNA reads TGTGCCAGCATCCCTGTAGCGGGACAAGAGACCCAGTACTTC. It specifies CASIPVAGQETQYF.

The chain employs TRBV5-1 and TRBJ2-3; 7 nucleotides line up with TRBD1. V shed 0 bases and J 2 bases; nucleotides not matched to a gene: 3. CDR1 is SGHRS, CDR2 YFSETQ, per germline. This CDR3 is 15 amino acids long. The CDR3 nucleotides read TGCGCCAGCAGCTTGGCGACAGGGCCCACAGATACGCAGTATTTT. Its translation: CASSLATGPTDTQYF.